This T cell receptor (beta chain) is drawn from a study of blood T cell repertoires in COVID-19. Study-wide context: From the United States, Italy and Spain came samples of acute and convalescent COVID-19.

Original handling: Amplification of reference gene primers provided the estimated nucleated cell counts. Using immunoSEQ multiplex PCR, the repertoire was profiled, and TCRdb retains in-frame clones only, with some absent. V, J and clone size are taken as reported in that table, and D and trimming were inferred from the DNA itself. The sample yields 95,000 to 150,000 clones, roughly 90% seen once. The TCR was taken from a man in his forties or fifties with acute or convalescent COVID-19. The material sequenced was peripheral blood.

The CDR3 sequence is CASSLGQGANGYTF. Written as DNA, the CDR3 is TGTGCCAGCAGCCTCGGACAGGGGGCGAATGGCTACACCTTC. V is TRBV3-1 (or the pseudogene TRBV3-2) and J is TRBJ1-2; TRBD1 agrees at 11 bases. With V trimmed by 4 bases and J by 6 bases, 4 bases remained unmatched. The CDR3 is made up of 14 amino acids. In germline, CDR1 is LGHDT, CDR2 YNNKEL (reference sequence).